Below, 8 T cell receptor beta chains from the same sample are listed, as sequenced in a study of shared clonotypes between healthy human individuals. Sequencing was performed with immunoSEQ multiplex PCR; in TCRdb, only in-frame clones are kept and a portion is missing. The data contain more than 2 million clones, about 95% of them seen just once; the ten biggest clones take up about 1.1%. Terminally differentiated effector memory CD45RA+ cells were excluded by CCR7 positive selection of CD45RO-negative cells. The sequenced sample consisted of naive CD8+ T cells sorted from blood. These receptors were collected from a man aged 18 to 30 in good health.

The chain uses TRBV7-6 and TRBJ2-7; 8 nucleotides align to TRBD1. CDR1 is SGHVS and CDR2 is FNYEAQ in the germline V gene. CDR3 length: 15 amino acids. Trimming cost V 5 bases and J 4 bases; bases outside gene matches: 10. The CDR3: CASSQGQGISYEQYF. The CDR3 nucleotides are TGTGCCAGCAGCCAAGGACAGGGAATATCATACGAGCAGTACTTC.

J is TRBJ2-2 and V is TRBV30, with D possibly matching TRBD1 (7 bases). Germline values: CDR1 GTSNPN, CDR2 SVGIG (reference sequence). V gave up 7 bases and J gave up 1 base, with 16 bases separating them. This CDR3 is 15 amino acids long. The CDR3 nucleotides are TGTGCCTTGGACGGGGGACAGTTGAACACCGGGGAGCTGTTTTTT. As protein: CALDGGQLNTGELFF.

Here the CDR3 reads CASSFHGDYEQYF. Written as DNA, the CDR3 is TGTGCCAGCAGCTTCCATGGGGATTACGAGCAGTACTTC. The rearrangement links TRBV11-1 to TRBJ2-7; D gene uncertain. In germline, CDR1 is SGHAT, CDR2 FQDESV (reference sequence). The germline V and J ends were trimmed by 3 bases and 4 bases, with 10 bases remaining between them. The CDR3 is 13 residues long.

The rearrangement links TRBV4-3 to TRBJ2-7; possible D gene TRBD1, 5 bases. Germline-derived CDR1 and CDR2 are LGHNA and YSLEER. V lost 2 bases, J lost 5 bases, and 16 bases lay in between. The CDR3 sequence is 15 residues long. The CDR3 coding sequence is TGCGCCAGCAGCCAACTTTATTCAGGGAAAAACGAGCAGTACTTC. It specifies CASSQLYSGKNEQYF.

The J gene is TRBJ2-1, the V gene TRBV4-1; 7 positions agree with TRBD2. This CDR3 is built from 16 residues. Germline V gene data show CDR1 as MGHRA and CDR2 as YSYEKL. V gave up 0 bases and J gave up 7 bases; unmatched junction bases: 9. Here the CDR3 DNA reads TGCGCCAGCAGCCAAGAACCGGGACTAAACTTAAATGAGCAGTTCTTC. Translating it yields CASSQEPGLNLNEQFF.

This CDR3 is CASSETDPSTDTQYF. The DNA for the CDR3 is TGTGCCAGCAGTGAAACCGACCCTAGCACAGATACGCAGTATTTT. This sequence joins TRBV2 and TRBJ2-3; the D is unclear. CDR3 length: 15 amino acids. The germline V gene has CDR1 SNHLY and CDR2 FYNNEI. V lost 2 bases and J lost 0, with 9 bases in between.

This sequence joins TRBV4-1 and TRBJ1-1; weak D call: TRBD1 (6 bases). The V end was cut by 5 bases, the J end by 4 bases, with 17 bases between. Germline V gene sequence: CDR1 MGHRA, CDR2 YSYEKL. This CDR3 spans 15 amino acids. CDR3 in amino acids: CASSANRDFGTEAFF. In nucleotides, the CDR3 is TGCGCCAGCAGCGCAAACAGGGACTTCGGCACTGAAGCTTTCTTT.

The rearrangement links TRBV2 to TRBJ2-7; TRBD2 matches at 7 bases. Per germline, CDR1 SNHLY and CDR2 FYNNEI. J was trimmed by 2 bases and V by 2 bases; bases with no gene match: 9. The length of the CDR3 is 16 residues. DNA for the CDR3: TGTGCCAGCAGTGAATGGGTTACTAGCGCTGCCTACGAGCAGTACTTC. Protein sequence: CASSEWVTSAAYEQYF.